Listed here are 27 T cell receptor beta chains from one sample, sequenced in a study of T cell responses to AZD1222 COVID-19 vaccine. Libraries were prepared by immunoSEQ multiplex PCR; TCRdb keeps only in-frame clonotypes and omits some of them. The profile covers over 100,000 clones, with approximately 86% appearing a single time and approximately 2.6% taken by the ten largest. This sample comprised peripheral blood, obtained 28 days after the second AZD1222 dose. The receptor set was obtained from an adult who received the AZD1222 COVID-19 vaccine.

The rearrangement joins TRBV2 to TRBJ1-1, with TRBD1 as a possible D gene (5 bases). V was clipped by 8 bases and J by 1 base, with 11 bases between them. CDR3 length: 13 amino acids. Germline V gene data show CDR1 as SNHLY and CDR2 as FYNNEI. The CDR3 DNA is TGTGCCAGCCTGTTCAGGGAGAACACTGAAGCTTTCTTT. As protein: CASLFRENTEAFF.

This clone came up a few times. The chain uses TRBV19 and TRBJ1-5; D not certain. Germline V gene sequence: CDR1 LNHDA, CDR2 SQIVND (reference sequence). Trimming shortened V by 7 bases and J by 7 bases, and 23 bases separated the two germline ends. The length of the CDR3 is 16 residues. The CDR3 DNA sequence: TGTGCCAGTACCATAGGTTTTAGAGGGATGAGCCAGCCCCAGCATTTT. This translates into CASTIGFRGMSQPQHF.

The chain recombines TRBV7-2 with TRBJ1-1; 10 bases match TRBD1. Germline-derived CDR1 and CDR2 are SGHTA and FQGNSA. This CDR3 has 17 residues. The V and J ends lost 4 bases and 2 bases, in that order; junction bases with no gene match: 10. The CDR3 here is CASSSGWDRGFNTEAFF. For the CDR3, the DNA is TGTGCCAGCAGCTCAGGTTGGGACAGGGGTTTTAACACTGAAGCTTTCTTT.

The chain has TRBV7-9 and TRBJ2-3; the D is unclear. Trimming shortened V by 11 bases and J by 6 bases, and 15 bases separated the two germline ends. From germline, CDR1 is SEHNR and CDR2 FQNEAQ (reference sequence). The CDR3 sequence is 12 residues long. The CDR3 DNA reads TGTGCCCTCTCTGGTCTCGGGGATACGCAGTATTTT. Protein product: CALSGLGDTQYF.

The chain combines TRBV7-9 with TRBJ2-3; D is perhaps TRBD1 (6 bases). The V and J ends lost 8 bases and 0 bases respectively, with 9 bases between them. From germline, CDR1 is SEHNR and CDR2 FQNEAQ (reference sequence). The CDR3 consists of 13 residues. CDR3 residues: CASRDKSTDTQYF. The CDR3 nucleotides are TGTGCCAGCCGGGACAAGAGCACAGATACGCAGTATTTT.

This sequence joins TRBV10-3 and TRBJ1-4; perhaps TRBD1 as D (5 bases). Germline values: CDR1 ENHRY, CDR2 SYGVKD. The CDR3 is 13 amino acids. V was cut by 10 bases and J by 8 bases, with 17 bases left in between. The CDR3 DNA reads TGTGCCAGCGGGGGGACGGATCGAGAAAAACTGTTTTTT. It specifies CASGGTDREKLFF.

The CDR3 protein is CASSPRRRDTIYF. The CDR3 DNA is TGTGCCAGCAGCCCACGCCGTCGGGACACCATATATTTT. J is TRBJ1-3 and V is TRBV11-3; no clear D. CDR1 and CDR2 from the germline V gene are SGHNT and YENEEA. Trimming took off 5 bases at V and 8 bases at J, with 13 bases between the two ends. The CDR3 extends over 13 amino acids. The variable domain in full, completed from reference TRBV11-3 and TRBJ1-3, reads EAGVVQSPRYKIIEKKQPVAFWCNPISGHNTLYWYLQNLGQGPELLIRYENEEAVDDSQLPKDRFSAERLKGVDSTLKIQPAELGDSAVYLCASSPRRRDTIYFGEGSWLTVV.

The rearrangement joins TRBV5-4 to TRBJ2-7, with D perhaps TRBD1 or TRBD2 (6 bases each). The CDR3 is 14 amino acids. Germline V gives CDR1 SGHNT, CDR2 YYREEE (reference sequence). V gave up 1 base and J gave up 3 bases, with 11 bases separating them. CDR3 DNA: TGTGCCAGCAGCTTGCCCGGGGGCAGCTACGAGCAGTACTTC. Translation: CASSLPGGSYEQYF.

The gene calls are TRBV4-2 and TRBJ2-5; D perhaps matches TRBD2 (6 bases). The CDR3 contains 14 residues. Germline assignment: CDR1 LGHNA and CDR2 YNFKEQ. Trimming took off 0 bases at V and 4 bases at J, with 9 bases between the two ends. As DNA, the CDR3 is TGTGCCAGCAGCCAAGAGCGGAGGGGAGAGACCCAGTACTTC. This translates into CASSQERRGETQYF.

This clone has a single count. The chain carries TRBV6-5 and TRBJ1-2, with 8 bases fitting TRBD1. Germline values: CDR1 MNHEY, CDR2 SVGAGI. The CDR3 consists of 15 residues. The ends lost 0 bases at V and 1 base at J; junction bases unmatched: 1. Here the CDR3 DNA reads TGTGCCAGCAGTTACTCGGGACAGGTTAACTATGGCTACACCTTC. Amino acids: CASSYSGQVNYGYTF.

J is TRBJ1-1 and V is TRBV28; 11 bases line up with TRBD1. Germline CDR1 reads MDHEN; CDR2 reads SYDVKM. The V and J ends lost 6 bases and 1 base, in that order; junction bases with no gene match: 10. This CDR3 region has 17 residues. In DNA, the CDR3 is TGTGCCAGCAGCCTTTCTGAAGGGACAGGGGGGAACACTGAAGCTTTCTTT. This encodes CASSLSEGTGGNTEAFF.

This chain joins TRBV28 and TRBJ1-2, with TRBD1 as a possible D gene (5 bases). This CDR3 spans 12 amino acids. The germline gives CDR1 MDHEN, CDR2 SYDVKM. V was shortened by 6 bases and J by 5 bases, with 10 bases between the two germline ends. For the CDR3, the DNA is TGTGCCAGCAGCCAGGGTTTATATGGCTACACCTTC. This sequence encodes CASSQGLYGYTF.

The J gene is TRBJ1-1, the V gene TRBV3-1 (or the pseudogene TRBV3-2); weak D call: TRBD1 (6 bases). The CDR3 runs 17 residues. The V end was cut by 5 bases, the J end by 1 base, with 20 bases between. Looked up from germline, CDR1 is LGHDT and CDR2 is YNNKEL (reference sequence). The CDR3 region has the DNA TGTGCCAGCAGCAACATGGGGGCGGCCGTGGGGAACACTGAAGCTTTCTTT. Its translation: CASSNMGAAVGNTEAFF.

This sequence joins TRBV7-2 and TRBJ2-2; 7 bases match TRBD1. The CDR3 is 15 residues long. Germline loops: CDR1 SGHTA, CDR2 FQGNSA. Trimming at V came to 6 bases and at J to 7 bases, leaving 11 bases not matched to a gene. CDR3 DNA: TGTGCCAGCAGTTACCGACAGGGAAGAAGCGGGGAGCTGTTTTTT. Translation: CASSYRQGRSGELFF.

DNA for the CDR3: TGTGCCAGCAGCTCTAAACTGCAGCTGAACACCGGGGAGCTGTTTTTT. It translates to CASSSKLQLNTGELFF. The chain has TRBV7-3 and TRBJ2-2; no reliable D call. V was clipped by 4 bases and J by 1 base, with 13 bases between them. The CDR3 has 16 residues. CDR1 is SGHTA, CDR2 FQGTGA, per germline.

In this sample, this clone turned up once. The rearrangement uses TRBV7-2 and TRBJ1-3; D is ambiguous. Between the trimmed V and J ends, which lost 2 bases and 1 base, there was a span of 6 bases. Germline V lookup: CDR1 SGHTA, CDR2 FQGNSA. The CDR3 loop spans 14 amino acids. As DNA, the CDR3 is TGTGCCAGCAGCTTACCCGGGTCTGGAAACACCATATATTTT. Translating gives CASSLPGSGNTIYF.

This chain links TRBV9 with TRBJ1-2; 7 bases are a match to TRBD1. In germline, CDR1 is SGDLS, CDR2 YYNGEE. Unmatched junction bases numbered 3, after V lost 2 bases and J lost 2 bases. This CDR3 comprises 14 residues. The CDR3 DNA is TGTGCCAGCAGCGTCGAACAGGGGAACTATGGCTACACCTTC. Protein sequence: CASSVEQGNYGYTF.

The rearrangement links TRBV4-2 to TRBJ2-5; maybe TRBD2 (5 bases). The germline V and J ends were trimmed by 0 bases and 3 bases, with 8 bases remaining between them. This CDR3 is 14 amino acids long. In germline, CDR1 is LGHNA, CDR2 YNFKEQ. The CDR3 DNA reads TGTGCCAGCAGCCAAGATGGACTTAAAGAGACCCAGTACTTC. It translates to CASSQDGLKETQYF.

The V gene is TRBV5-1, the J gene TRBJ1-3; D remains ambiguous. CDR1 is SGHRS, CDR2 YFSETQ, per germline. Trimming removed 0 bases at V and 1 base at J, with 8 bases between. The CDR3 has 15 residues. CDR3 DNA: TGCGCCAGCAGCTTGGGGGGTTCGTCTGGAAACACCATATATTTT. As protein: CASSLGGSSGNTIYF.

The V call is TRBV5-1, the J call TRBJ1-3, with D perhaps matching TRBD1 (6 bases). Between the trimmed V and J ends, which lost 3 bases and 1 base, there was a span of 14 bases. Germline CDR1 is SGHRS and CDR2 is YFSETQ. CDR3 length: 16 residues. The CDR3 coding sequence is TGCGCCAGCAGCTCGGCCGGACAGACTTCTGGAAACACCATATATTTT. Translated, it gives CASSSAGQTSGNTIYF. The whole variable domain, filled in from reference TRBV5-1 and TRBJ1-3, reads KAGVTQTPRYLIKTRGQQVTLSCSPISGHRSVSWYQQTPGQGLQFLFEYFSETQRNKGNFPGRFSGRQFSNSRSEMNVSTLELGDSALYLCASSSAGQTSGNTIYFGEGSWLTVV.

V and J are TRBV9 and TRBJ2-3, with D possibly TRBD1 on 7 matching bases. Trimming pared 4 bases from V and 0 bases from J, leaving 12 bases between. The germline gives CDR1 SGDLS, CDR2 YYNGEE. This CDR3 is 15 amino acids long. The CDR3 bases are TGTGCCAGCAGCCCAGGGGGGTTAAGCACAGATACGCAGTATTTT. Its protein is CASSPGGLSTDTQYF.

V usage is TRBV7-2 and J usage is TRBJ2-2, with unresolved D. The CDR3 covers 13 residues. Between the trimmed V and J ends, which lost 1 base and 5 bases, there was a span of 5 bases. Germline V CDR1 and CDR2: SGHTA, FQGNSA. The CDR3 region is CASSLVRTGELFF. The CDR3 bases are TGTGCCAGCAGCTTAGTCCGGACCGGGGAGCTGTTTTTT.

The sample holds one count of this clone. The chain is built from TRBV19 and TRBJ2-5; tentatively, D is TRBD2 (7 bases). CDR3 length: 15 amino acids. V was cut by 3 bases and J by 4 bases, with 15 bases left in between. Germline assignment: CDR1 LNHDA and CDR2 SQIVND (reference sequence). The CDR3 bases are TGTGCCAGTAGTATCGGCGGGGGCGGCGGAGAGACCCAGTACTTC. Translating it yields CASSIGGGGGETQYF.

This chain uses TRBV7-9 with TRBJ1-1; D not resolved. Looked up from germline, CDR1 is SEHNR and CDR2 is FQNEAQ (reference sequence). The CDR3 length is 15 residues. V was cut by 2 bases and J by 1 base, with 11 bases left in between. The CDR3 is CASSLSLRSNTEAFF. CDR3 in DNA: TGTGCCAGCAGCTTATCGCTCCGGTCGAACACTGAAGCTTTCTTT.

This clone was recorded only once. V is TRBV19 and J is TRBJ1-4; 11 bases match TRBD1. The germline gives CDR1 LNHDA, CDR2 SQIVND (reference sequence). The ends lost 5 bases at V and 7 bases at J; junction bases unmatched: 6. This CDR3 spans 15 amino acids. CDR3 coding DNA: TGTGCCAGTAGTCGACTAGGGACAGGGGGTGAAAAACTGTTTTTT. Residues: CASSRLGTGGEKLFF. The entire variable domain, with the rest obtained from reference TRBV19 and TRBJ1-4, is as follows: DGGITQSPKYLFRKEGQNVTLSCEQNLNHDAMYWYRQDPGQGLRLIYYSQIVNDFQKGDIAEGYSVSREKKESFPLTVTSAQKNPTAFYLCASSRLGTGGEKLFFGSGTQLSVL.

The J gene is TRBJ1-3, the V gene TRBV5-1; possibly TRBD1 for D (5 bases). Germline CDR1 SGHRS, CDR2 YFSETQ. The CDR3 runs to 14 residues. The V end lost 5 bases, the J end lost 4 bases, and 13 bases lay between the germline ends. DNA of the CDR3: TGCGCCAGCAGTCAATTCGGGGCGGGAAACACCATATATTTT. This sequence encodes CASSQFGAGNTIYF.

V and J are TRBV19 and TRBJ1-2; no firm D call. The germline V gene encodes CDR1 LNHDA and CDR2 SQIVND (reference sequence). Trimming pared 2 bases from V and 2 bases from J, leaving 9 bases between. The CDR3 has 14 amino acids. The CDR3 coding sequence is TGTGCCAGTAGTATAAACCTGGGGAACTATGGCTACACCTTC. It yields the protein CASSINLGNYGYTF. The whole variable domain, filled in from reference TRBV19 and TRBJ1-2, reads DGGITQSPKYLFRKEGQNVTLSCEQNLNHDAMYWYRQDPGQGLRLIYYSQIVNDFQKGDIAEGYSVSREKKESFPLTVTSAQKNPTAFYLCASSINLGNYGYTFGSGTRLTVV.